This T cell receptor (beta chain) is drawn from a study of cytomegalovirus exposure and HLA in healthy donors. Study observations and caveats: Within an earlier analysis, most TCR beta V segments proved productive either about 90% or about 30% of the time.

The CDR3 totals 13 residues. The germline gives CDR1 MNHEY, CDR2 SMNVEV (reference sequence). V was cut by 0 bases and J by 8 bases, with 10 bases left in between. This clone was picked up a small number of times. Its specificity is not known. The study ran its PCR with 60 Vbeta and 13 Jbeta primers. Clones were read by immunoSEQ multiplex PCR, and TCRdb kept only the in-frame ones, dropping some. The data hold 150,000 to 200,000 clones, with roughly 85% observed a single time. This clonotype originated in a woman aged 40 to 50 in good health and CMV-seronegative. The chain recombines TRBV27 with TRBJ1-2, with D hard to call. Input material: PBMCs. The CDR3 is CASSLSAAGGYTF. For the CDR3, the DNA is TGTGCCAGCAGTTTATCTGCCGCCGGGGGCTACACCTTC.